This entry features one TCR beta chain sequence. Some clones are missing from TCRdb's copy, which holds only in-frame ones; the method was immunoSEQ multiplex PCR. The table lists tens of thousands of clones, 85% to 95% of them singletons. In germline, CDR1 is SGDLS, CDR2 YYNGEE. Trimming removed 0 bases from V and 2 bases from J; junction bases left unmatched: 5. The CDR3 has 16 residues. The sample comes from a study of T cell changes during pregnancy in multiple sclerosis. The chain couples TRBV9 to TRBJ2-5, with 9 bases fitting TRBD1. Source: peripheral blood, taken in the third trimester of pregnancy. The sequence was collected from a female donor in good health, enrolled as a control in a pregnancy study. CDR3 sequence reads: CASSVEDRGFQETQYF. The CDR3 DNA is TGTGCCAGCAGCGTAGAGGACAGGGGATTTCAAGAGACCCAGTACTTC.